A single sample gave rise to the 15 T cell receptor beta chains below, sequenced in a study of graft-versus-host responses after intestinal transplantation. Intraepithelial and lamina propria lymphocytes were released after the graft tissue was processed. Here immunoSEQ multiplex PCR was the method, and the copy in TCRdb shows in-frame clones only, minus some. The sample has fewer than 8,500 clones, approximately 81% seen once. The material sequenced was ileum tissue, taken approximately 31 weeks after intestinal transplant. These receptors originate from a human patient who received an intestinal transplant, so some T cells may come from the graft donor.

The rearrangement joins TRBV2 to TRBJ2-2; 9 nucleotides line up with TRBD1. Per germline, CDR1 SNHLY and CDR2 FYNNEI. V trimming: 5 bases; J trimming: 5 bases; junction bases outside the gene matches: 6. The CDR3 contains 15 residues. CDR3 DNA: TGTGCCAGCAGTTCAACAGGGGGCGCAACCGGGGAGCTGTTTTTT. This codes for CASSSTGGATGELFF. Complete variable domain (other parts from reference TRBV2 and TRBJ2-2): EPEVTQTPSHQVTQMGQEVILRCVPISNHLYFYWYRQILGQKVEFLVSFYNNEISEKSEIFDDQFSVERPDGSNFTLKIRSTKLEDSAMYFCASSSTGGATGELFFGEGSRLTVL.

CDR3 sequence (DNA): TGTGCCAGCAGCTTATGGTTGCTAGCGGGGGGCACAGATACGCAGTATTTT. This sequence encodes CASSLWLLAGGTDTQYF. The rearrangement uses TRBV7-2 and TRBJ2-3; 10 nucleotides align to TRBD2. Germline CDR1 reads SGHTA; CDR2 reads FQGNSA. The CDR3 covers 17 residues. The junction had 6 bases not matched to a gene; V was cut back by 2 bases and J by 1 base.

This sequence joins TRBV19 and TRBJ2-6; 9 nucleotides align to TRBD1. The CDR3 has 16 residues. V trimming: 4 bases; J trimming: 5 bases; junction bases outside the gene matches: 6. Germline-derived CDR1 and CDR2 are LNHDA and SQIVND (reference sequence). The CDR3 DNA follows: TGTGCCAGTAGTACGGGACAGGGAGATCGGGCCAACGTCCTGACTTTC. Protein sequence: CASSTGQGDRANVLTF. Combining the CDR3 with reference TRBV19 and TRBJ2-6 gives the whole variable domain DGGITQSPKYLFRKEGQNVTLSCEQNLNHDAMYWYRQDPGQGLRLIYYSQIVNDFQKGDIAEGYSVSREKKESFPLTVTSAQKNPTAFYLCASSTGQGDRANVLTFGAGSRLTVL.

This clone was counted only a few times. V is TRBV7-8 and J is TRBJ1-1; 8 nucleotides line up with TRBD1. The V and J ends lost 5 bases and 5 bases, in that order; junction bases with no gene match: 13. The CDR3 is 16 residues long. CDR1 and CDR2 (germline): SGHVS, FQNEAQ. CDR3 in DNA: TGTGCCAGCAGCCTTATCCGAGGGACAGGAGGAACTGAAGCTTTCTTT. It is translated as CASSLIRGTGGTEAFF. Combining the CDR3 with reference TRBV7-8 and TRBJ1-1 gives the whole variable domain GAGVSQSPRYKVAKRGQDVALRCDPISGHVSLFWYQQALGQGPEFLTYFQNEAQLDKSGLPSDRFFAERPEGSVSTLKIQRTQQEDSAVYLCASSLIRGTGGTEAFFGQGTRLTVV.

This clone came up a few times. The chain is built from TRBV4-2 and TRBJ2-7; D unresolved. CDR1 is LGHNA, CDR2 YNFKEQ, per germline. V lost 0 bases and J lost 3, with 6 bases in between. This CDR3 is 13 amino acids long. As DNA, the CDR3 is TGTGCCAGCAGCCAAGATGGCAGCTACGAGCAGTACTTC. Translated: CASSQDGSYEQYF.

The chain links TRBV9 to TRBJ2-7, with D perhaps TRBD2 (5 bases). CDR1 is SGDLS, CDR2 YYNGEE, per germline. CDR3 length equals 17 residues. V was trimmed by 2 bases and J by 4 bases, leaving 22 bases between them. CDR3 DNA sequence: TGTGCCAGCAGCGTGACGGTGGGAGCGGAACATCAGTACGAGCAGTACTTC. Residues: CASSVTVGAEHQYEQYF. The whole variable domain, remainder taken from reference TRBV9 and TRBJ2-7, is DSGVTQTPKHLITATGQRVTLRCSPRSGDLSVYWYQQSLDQGLQFLIQYYNGEERAKGNILERFSAQQFPDLHSELNLSSLELGDSALYFCASSVTVGAEHQYEQYFGPGTRLTVT.

This clone was seen a few times. The chain is built from TRBV30 and TRBJ2-7; possible D gene TRBD2, 5 bases. Germline V gene data show CDR1 as GTSNPN and CDR2 as SVGIG (reference sequence). V was pared by 2 bases and J by 0 bases, with 8 bases between. There are 13 residues in the CDR3. The CDR3 DNA is TGTGCCTGGAGTTCGGGGATCTCCTACGAGCAGTACTTC. Translated, it gives CAWSSGISYEQYF.

The chain couples TRBV5-4 to TRBJ2-7, with 8 bases fitting TRBD1. CDR1 and CDR2 from the germline V gene are SGHNT and YYREEE (reference sequence). This CDR3 has 15 residues. Losses at the gene ends were 0 bases for V and 1 base for J; bases not matched to a gene: 3. CDR3 DNA: TGTGCCAGCAGCTTGGCGGACAGGGTGTCCTACGAGCAGTACTTC. This encodes CASSLADRVSYEQYF.

The DNA for the CDR3 is TGTGCCAGCAGCCCCGCTACCCCGACAGGGAGGAGCTATGGCTACACCTTC. Its protein product is CASSPATPTGRSYGYTF. The gene calls are TRBV7-2 and TRBJ1-2; 7 bases match TRBD1. The CDR3 consists of 17 residues. From germline, CDR1 is SGHTA and CDR2 FQGNSA. The ends lost 5 bases at V and 4 bases at J; junction bases unmatched: 16.

This clone was observed a handful of times. V and J are TRBV27 and TRBJ1-3, with unresolved D. CDR1 is MNHEY, CDR2 SMNVEV, per germline (reference sequence). CDR3 length: 10 amino acids. Trimming took off 8 bases at V and 7 bases at J, with 6 bases between the two ends. CDR3 sequence reads: CASPLNTIYF. The CDR3 bases are TGTGCCAGCCCTTTGAACACCATATATTTT.

This clone was detected only once. Other DNA sequences in this sample translate to the same CDR3. This chain joins TRBV6-5 and TRBJ2-1; 7 nucleotides align to TRBD2. The V gene's germline CDR1 is MNHEY and CDR2 SVGAGI. V trimming: 2 bases; J trimming: 0 bases; junction bases outside the gene matches: 1. The CDR3 has 15 amino acids. The CDR3 loop reads CASSYRGSSYNEQFF. CDR3 bases: TGTGCCAGCAGTTACCGCGGGAGCTCCTACAATGAGCAGTTCTTC.

This chain links TRBV7-2 with TRBJ2-3, with 11 bases aligning to TRBD2. J lost 0 bases, V lost 4 bases, and 3 bases had no gene match. The CDR3 runs 16 residues. Germline V gives CDR1 SGHTA, CDR2 FQGNSA. The CDR3 is CASSSRLAGSTDTQYF. CDR3 nucleotide sequence: TGTGCCAGCAGCTCACGACTAGCGGGGAGCACAGATACGCAGTATTTT.

This rearrangement joins TRBV4-3 to TRBJ1-1, with D possibly matching TRBD1 (5 bases). Trimming took off 1 base at V and 5 bases at J, with 11 bases between the two ends. Germline-derived CDR1 and CDR2 are LGHNA and YSLEER. This CDR3 spans 14 amino acids. The CDR3 nucleotides are TGCGCCAGCAGCCAAGGATCTCAGGGAACTGAAGCTTTCTTT. Translated, it gives CASSQGSQGTEAFF.

The rearrangement joins TRBV19 to TRBJ1-1; D is perhaps TRBD1 (5 bases). The CDR3 is made up of 16 amino acids. Trimming shortened V by 4 bases and J by 1 base, and 16 bases separated the two germline ends. Looked up from germline, CDR1 is LNHDA and CDR2 is SQIVND (reference sequence). CDR3 nucleotides: TGTGCCAGTAGTACGGCAGGGTTGCGGGGGAACACTGAAGCTTTCTTT. This encodes CASSTAGLRGNTEAFF.

By share of the sample, this clone is medium-sized. The chain employs TRBV5-4 and TRBJ1-2; TRBD1 matches at 8 bases. The CDR3 consists of 14 residues. Germline CDR1 and CDR2: SGHNT and YYREEE (reference sequence). With V trimmed by 0 bases and J by 6 bases, 4 bases remained unmatched. The CDR3 bases are TGTGCCAGCAGCTTGGAGACAGGGGTCAATGGCTACACCTTC. Its protein product is CASSLETGVNGYTF.